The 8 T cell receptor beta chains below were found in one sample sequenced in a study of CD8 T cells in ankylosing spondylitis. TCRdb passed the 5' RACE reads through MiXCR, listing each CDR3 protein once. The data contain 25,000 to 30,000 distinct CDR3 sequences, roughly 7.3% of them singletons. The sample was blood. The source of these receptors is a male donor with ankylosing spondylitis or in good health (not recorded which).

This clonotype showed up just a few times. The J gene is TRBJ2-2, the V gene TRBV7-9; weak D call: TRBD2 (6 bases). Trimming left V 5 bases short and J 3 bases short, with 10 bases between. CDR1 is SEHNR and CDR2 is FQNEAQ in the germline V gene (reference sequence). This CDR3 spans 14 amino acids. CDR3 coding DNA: TGTGCCAGCAGCACCCCGGGGGACACCGGGGAGCTGTTTTTT. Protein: CASSTPGDTGELFF.

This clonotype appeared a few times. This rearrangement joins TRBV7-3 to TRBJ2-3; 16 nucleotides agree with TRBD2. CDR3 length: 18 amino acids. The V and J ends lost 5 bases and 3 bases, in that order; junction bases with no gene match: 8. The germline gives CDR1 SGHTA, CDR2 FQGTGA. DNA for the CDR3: TGTGCCAGCAGCCTACTCGGGACTAGCGGGAGGGTGACAGATACGCAGTATTTT. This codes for CASSLLGTSGRVTDTQYF.

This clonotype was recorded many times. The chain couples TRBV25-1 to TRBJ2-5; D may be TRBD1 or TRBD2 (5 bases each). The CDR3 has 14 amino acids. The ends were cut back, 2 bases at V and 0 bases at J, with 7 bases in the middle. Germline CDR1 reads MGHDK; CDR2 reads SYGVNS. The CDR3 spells CASSEPGHQETQYF. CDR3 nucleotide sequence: TGTGCCAGCAGTGAACCGGGACACCAAGAGACCCAGTACTTC.

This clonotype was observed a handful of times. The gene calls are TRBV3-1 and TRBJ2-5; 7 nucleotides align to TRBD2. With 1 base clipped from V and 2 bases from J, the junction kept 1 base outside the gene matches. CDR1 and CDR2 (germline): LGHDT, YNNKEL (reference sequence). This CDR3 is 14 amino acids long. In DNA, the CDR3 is TGTGCCAGCAGCCAAGTGGGGGGGCAAGAGACCCAGTACTTC. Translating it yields CASSQVGGQETQYF.

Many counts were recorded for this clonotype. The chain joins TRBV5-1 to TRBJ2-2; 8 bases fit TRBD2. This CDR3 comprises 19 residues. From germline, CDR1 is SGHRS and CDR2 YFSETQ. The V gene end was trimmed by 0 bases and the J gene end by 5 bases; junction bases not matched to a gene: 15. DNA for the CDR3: TGCGCCAGCAGCTTGGGACTAGCGACCTATAAGGGGATAACCGGGGAGCTGTTTTTT. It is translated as CASSLGLATYKGITGELFF.

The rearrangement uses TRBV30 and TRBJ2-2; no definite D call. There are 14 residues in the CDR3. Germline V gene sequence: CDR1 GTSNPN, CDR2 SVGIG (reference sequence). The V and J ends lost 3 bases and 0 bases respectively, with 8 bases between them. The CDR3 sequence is CAWSVKPNTGELFF. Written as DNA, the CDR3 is TGTGCCTGGAGCGTTAAGCCGAACACCGGGGAGCTGTTTTTT.

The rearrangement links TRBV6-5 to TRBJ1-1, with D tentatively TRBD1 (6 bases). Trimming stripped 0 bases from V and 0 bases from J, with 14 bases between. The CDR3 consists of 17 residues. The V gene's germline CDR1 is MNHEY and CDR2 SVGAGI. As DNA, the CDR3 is TGTGCCAGCAGTTACTCGTCAGGGGAGTTGGTGAACACTGAAGCTTTCTTT. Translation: CASSYSSGELVNTEAFF.

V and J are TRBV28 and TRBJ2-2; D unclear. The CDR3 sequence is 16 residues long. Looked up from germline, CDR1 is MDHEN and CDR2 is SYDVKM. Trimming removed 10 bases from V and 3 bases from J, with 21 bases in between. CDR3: CATGALKFAYTGELFF. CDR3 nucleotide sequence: TGTGCCACCGGAGCACTAAAATTTGCCTACACCGGGGAGCTGTTTTTT. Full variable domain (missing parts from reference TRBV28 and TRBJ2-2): DVKVTQSSRYLVKRTGEKVFLECVQDMDHENMFWYRQDPGLGLRLIYFSYDVKMKEKGDIPEGYSVSREKKERFSLILESASTNQTSMYLCATGALKFAYTGELFFGEGSRLTVL.